This T cell receptor (beta chain) was recovered during a study of cytomegalovirus exposure and HLA in healthy donors. Findings and limits, study-wide: A later analysis linked a missense variant in DCLRE1C to the trimming of TCR beta V and J genes.

CDR3 length: 12 residues. Germline CDR1 reads MNHEY; CDR2 reads SMNVEV (reference sequence). V dropped 10 bases and J dropped 6; count of bases not matched to a gene: 5. In its sample, this clone is medium-sized. As yet, its antigen is unknown. The PCR ran on 60 Vbeta and 13 Jbeta primers. Only in-frame clones appear in the TCRdb table, and some are missing; sequencing was by immunoSEQ multiplex PCR. The sample consists of 70,000 to 95,000 clones, roughly 79% of them appearing once. The TCR was taken from a woman younger than 45 in good health and CMV-seronegative. The V call is TRBV27, the J call TRBJ2-1, with TRBD1 matching 8 bases. The sequencing input was PBMCs. This CDR3 is CATMDRANEQFF. The CDR3 bases are TGTGCCACCATGGACAGGGCCAATGAGCAGTTCTTC.